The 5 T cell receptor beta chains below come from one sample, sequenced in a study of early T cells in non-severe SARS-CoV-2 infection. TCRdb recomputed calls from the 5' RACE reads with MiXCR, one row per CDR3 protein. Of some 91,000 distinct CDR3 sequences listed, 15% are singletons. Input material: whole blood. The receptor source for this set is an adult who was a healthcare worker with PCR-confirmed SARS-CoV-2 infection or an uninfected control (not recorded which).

In DNA form, the CDR3 reads TGCAGCGTTGAAGGATACAGGGGATCTGAAGCTTTCTTT. It codes for CSVEGYRGSEAFF. J is TRBJ1-1 and V is TRBV29-1; 7 bases map to TRBD1. CDR3 length equals 13 residues. Germline CDR1 is SQVTM and CDR2 is ANQGSEA. Unmatched junction bases numbered 5, after V lost 1 base and J lost 6 bases.

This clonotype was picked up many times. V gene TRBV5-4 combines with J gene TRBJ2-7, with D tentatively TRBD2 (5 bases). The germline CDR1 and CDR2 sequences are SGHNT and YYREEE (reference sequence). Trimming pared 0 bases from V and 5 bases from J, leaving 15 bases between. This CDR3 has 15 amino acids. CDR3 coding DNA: TGTGCCAGCAGCTTGGATCGCGGACTGAGGGACGAGCAGTACTTC. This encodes CASSLDRGLRDEQYF.

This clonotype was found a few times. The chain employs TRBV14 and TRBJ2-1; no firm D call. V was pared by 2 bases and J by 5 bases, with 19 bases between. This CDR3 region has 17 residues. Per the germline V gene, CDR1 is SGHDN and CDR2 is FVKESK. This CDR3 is CASSQMLIPARNNEQFF. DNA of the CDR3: TGTGCCAGCAGCCAAATGCTGATACCGGCGAGAAACAATGAGCAGTTCTTC. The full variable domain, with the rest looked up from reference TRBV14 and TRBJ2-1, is EAGVTQFPSHSVIEKGQTVTLRCDPISGHDNLYWYRRVMGKEIKFLLHFVKESKQDESGMPNNRFLAERTGGTYSTLKVQPAELEDSGVYFCASSQMLIPARNNEQFFGPGTRLTVL.

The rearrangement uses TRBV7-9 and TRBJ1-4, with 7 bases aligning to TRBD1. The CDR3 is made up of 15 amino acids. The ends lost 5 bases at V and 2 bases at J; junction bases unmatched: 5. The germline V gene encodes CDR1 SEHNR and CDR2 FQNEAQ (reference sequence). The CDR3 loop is CASSPRQGTNEKLFF. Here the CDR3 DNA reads TGTGCCAGCAGCCCCCGACAGGGCACTAATGAAAAACTGTTTTTT.

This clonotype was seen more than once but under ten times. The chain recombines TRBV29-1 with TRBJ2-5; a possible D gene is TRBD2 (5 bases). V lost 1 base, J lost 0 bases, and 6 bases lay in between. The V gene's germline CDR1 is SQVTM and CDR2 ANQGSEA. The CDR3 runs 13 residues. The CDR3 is CSVEGGYQETQYF. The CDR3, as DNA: TGCAGCGTTGAAGGCGGGTACCAAGAGACCCAGTACTTC. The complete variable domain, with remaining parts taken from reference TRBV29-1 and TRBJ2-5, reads SAVISQKPSRDICQRGTSLTIQCQVDSQVTMMFWYRQQPGQSLTLIATANQGSEATYESGFVIDKFPISRPNLTFSTLTVSNMSPEDSSIYLCSVEGGYQETQYFGPGTRLLVL.